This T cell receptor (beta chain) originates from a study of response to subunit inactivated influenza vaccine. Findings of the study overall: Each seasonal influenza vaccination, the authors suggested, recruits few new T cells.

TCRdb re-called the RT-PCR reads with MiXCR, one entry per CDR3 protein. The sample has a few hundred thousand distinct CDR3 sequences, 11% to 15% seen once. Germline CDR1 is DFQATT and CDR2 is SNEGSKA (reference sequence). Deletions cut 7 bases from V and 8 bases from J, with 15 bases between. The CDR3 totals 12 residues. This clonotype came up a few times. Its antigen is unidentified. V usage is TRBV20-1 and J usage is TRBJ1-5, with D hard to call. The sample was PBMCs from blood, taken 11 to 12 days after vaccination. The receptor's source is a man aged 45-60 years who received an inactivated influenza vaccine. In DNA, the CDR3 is TGCAGTGTATGGGTGGTTGGGAAGCCCCAGCATTTT. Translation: CSVWVVGKPQHF.